What follows is one T cell receptor beta chain and its context. The antigen remains undetermined. This entry is derived from a study of early T cells in non-severe SARS-CoV-2 infection. Study context: The sequenced material was bulk RNA from unsorted whole blood, and its chains were unpaired.

The germline CDR1 and CDR2 sequences are ENHRY and SYGVKD. This CDR3 is built from 17 residues. Trimming shortened V by 4 bases and J by 0 bases, and 16 bases separated the two germline ends. Individual cDNA molecules carried attached unique molecular identifiers. TCRdb re-called the 5' RACE reads through MiXCR, storing one row per CDR3 protein. The sample records 30,000 to 35,000 distinct CDR3 sequences, 3.5% to 5% being singletons. The study's findings and limits: Matching with VDJdb favored anti-spike CD8 responses (missing private and CD4 specificities).

The receptor was derived from an adult who was a healthcare worker with PCR-confirmed SARS-CoV-2 infection or an uninfected control (not recorded which). Specimen: whole blood. V is TRBV10-3 and J is TRBJ2-1; D may match TRBD1 or TRBD2 (6 bases each). The CDR3 coding sequence is TGTGCCATCAGTGTCACCGGGGGACAAAGCTCCTACAATGAGCAGTTCTTC. Translating gives CAISVTGGQSSYNEQFF.